The sequence of this T cell receptor (beta chain) was determined in a study of lymphopenia after photon versus proton radiotherapy. Study results and limitations: Relative stability marked proton patients; photon patients lost diversity and naive cells. Post-nadir diversity loss with photons came from oligoclonal expansion, particularly CD8+ Temra cells. Only patients who died were analyzed for survival; proton advantage is unproven.

Trimming removed 5 bases at V and 2 bases at J, with 18 bases between. Germline values: CDR1 MNHNY, CDR2 SVGAGI (reference sequence). The CDR3 is 16 residues long. This clone showed up just a few times. Its target is unknown. Sequencing was performed with immunoSEQ multiplex PCR; in TCRdb, only in-frame clones are kept and a portion is missing. The data contain under 20,000 clones, about 92% of them singletons. The sequence was obtained from a woman in her 40s with cholangiocarcinoma. The sample was peripheral blood, taken from a patient treated with photon-based radiotherapy. V is TRBV6-6 and J is TRBJ1-2, with D possibly matching TRBD1 (6 bases). CDR3 DNA: TGTGCCAGCAGTCTCCGCCGAAGGACAGAAAACTATGGCTACACCTTC. This codes for CASSLRRRTENYGYTF.